This TCR beta chain is from a study of T cell responses to AZD1222 COVID-19 vaccine. At the level of the study: Pooled samples include second doses given at about 4 or 12 weeks. Whole-study results and caveats: The breadth and depth of Spike-specific TCRs increased once two AZD1222 doses had been given. Seropositivity was recorded at baseline in only a handful of AZD1222 recipients.

Clones were sequenced by immunoSEQ multiplex PCR, and TCRdb holds only the in-frame ones, with some missing. The table lists some 110,000 clones, 85% to 90% of them singletons. Trimming took off 5 bases at V and 1 base at J, with 8 bases between the two ends. Per the germline V gene, CDR1 is KGHSH and CDR2 is LQKENI. The CDR3 is 13 residues long. Concerning this clone: What it binds is not known.

The TCR sequence derives from an adult in good health. The J gene is TRBJ1-1, the V gene TRBV18, with D unresolved. The specimen comprised peripheral blood, sampled on day 0 of AZD1222 vaccination. CDR3 DNA sequence: TGTGCCAGCTCAAGGGCCAGGAACACTGAAGCTTTCTTT. Amino acid sequence: CASSRARNTEAFF.